These T cell receptor beta chains were read from a single sample in a study of PD-1 blockade in classical Hodgkin lymphoma. TCRdb's table, derived via immunoSEQ multiplex PCR, lists solely in-frame clones and lacks some. The data show about 4,200 clones, with about 80% seen just once and 13% held by the top ten. Sequencing input: CD8+ T cells from blood. These receptors came from a human donor with classical Hodgkin lymphoma. Each CDR3 is given with its conserved first and last residue. Each record gives: V gene, J gene, clone size, D gene, CDR3 protein, CDR3 DNA. D genes are given only for firm matches. The size of a clone is reported for some rows only, either as once, few or many, or as a class for expanded clones.

v_call: TRBV7-2; j_call: TRBJ2-1; clone_size: -; d_call: TRBD2; cdr3_aa: CASSLVAGGLAEQFF; cdr3_nt: TGTGCCAGCAGCTTAGTAGCGGGAGGGCTGGCTGAGCAGTTCTTC
v_call: TRBV9; j_call: TRBJ2-4; clone_size: few; d_call: -; cdr3_aa: CASSPQVGPWGAKNIQYF; cdr3_nt: TGTGCCAGCAGCCCCCAAGTGGGGCCATGGGGGGCCAAAAACATTCAGTACTTC
v_call: TRBV9; j_call: TRBJ2-7; clone_size: few; d_call: TRBD1; cdr3_aa: CASSVKGGKEQYF; cdr3_nt: TGTGCCAGCAGCGTAAAAGGGGGCAAGGAGCAGTACTTC
v_call: TRBV4-3; j_call: TRBJ2-2; clone_size: -; d_call: -; cdr3_aa: CASSQEHGGPGELFF; cdr3_nt: TGCGCCAGCAGCCAAGAGCACGGGGGACCCGGGGAGCTGTTTTTT
v_call: TRBV6-1; j_call: TRBJ2-7; clone_size: few; d_call: TRBD2; cdr3_aa: CASSLTTSGSYEQYF; cdr3_nt: TGTGCCAGCAGTTTGACGACTAGCGGCTCCTACGAGCAGTACTTC
v_call: TRBV5-1; j_call: TRBJ2-3; clone_size: -; d_call: TRBD2; cdr3_aa: CASSPGTSGSSPYTDTQYF; cdr3_nt: TGCGCCAGCAGCCCGGGGACTAGCGGGAGCTCACCCTACACAGATACGCAGTATTTT
v_call: TRBV9; j_call: TRBJ2-3; clone_size: -; d_call: TRBD2; cdr3_aa: CASSPRGIREGVGTQYF; cdr3_nt: TGTGCCAGCAGCCCCCGTGGGATCCGGGAGGGAGTCGGTACGCAGTATTTT
v_call: TRBV2; j_call: TRBJ1-3; clone_size: -; d_call: -; cdr3_aa: CASSGGSGNTIYF; cdr3_nt: TGTGCCAGCAGCGGAGGCTCTGGAAACACCATATATTTT
v_call: TRBV6-5; j_call: TRBJ1-2; clone_size: -; d_call: -; cdr3_aa: CASSYGYNYGYTF; cdr3_nt: TGTGCCAGCAGTTACGGGTATAACTATGGCTACACCTTC
v_call: TRBV5-1; j_call: TRBJ1-4; clone_size: -; d_call: TRBD1; cdr3_aa: CASSLMGRGNEKLFF; cdr3_nt: TGCGCCAGCAGCTTGATGGGCAGGGGGAATGAAAAACTGTTTTTT
v_call: TRBV9; j_call: TRBJ2-1; clone_size: -; d_call: -; cdr3_aa: CASSMRDTSYNEQFF; cdr3_nt: TGTGCCAGCAGCATGCGGGACACCTCCTACAATGAGCAGTTCTTC
v_call: TRBV6-1; j_call: TRBJ2-5; clone_size: -; d_call: -; cdr3_aa: CASSPDPREAQYF; cdr3_nt: TGTGCCAGCAGTCCGGACCCCAGGGAGGCCCAGTACTTC
v_call: TRBV19; j_call: TRBJ2-5; clone_size: -; d_call: TRBD2; cdr3_aa: CATRGYQETQYF; cdr3_nt: TGTGCGACGCGGGGGTACCAAGAGACCCAGTACTTC
v_call: TRBV7-8; j_call: TRBJ2-7; clone_size: once; d_call: TRBD2; cdr3_aa: CASSLGLAGGVNYEQYF; cdr3_nt: TGTGCCAGCAGCCTTGGACTAGCGGGAGGGGTTAACTACGAGCAGTACTTC
v_call: TRBV9; j_call: TRBJ2-2; clone_size: once; d_call: -; cdr3_aa: CASSVVSSPNTGELFF; cdr3_nt: TGTGCCAGCAGCGTAGTCAGTAGCCCGAACACCGGGGAGCTGTTTTTT
v_call: TRBV14; j_call: TRBJ2-7; clone_size: -; d_call: TRBD1; cdr3_aa: CASSQGQGKAYEQYF; cdr3_nt: TGTGCCAGCAGCCAAGGACAGGGGAAAGCCTACGAGCAGTACTTC
v_call: TRBV28; j_call: TRBJ2-7; clone_size: -; d_call: TRBD2; cdr3_aa: CASSFPPTTSGSYEQYF; cdr3_nt: TGTGCCAGCAGTTTCCCCCCCACGACTAGCGGTTCCTACGAGCAGTACTTC
v_call: TRBV28; j_call: TRBJ1-4; clone_size: -; d_call: -; cdr3_aa: CASSGATATNEKLFF; cdr3_nt: TGTGCCAGCAGCGGGGCGACAGCAACTAATGAAAAACTGTTTTTT
v_call: TRBV7-2; j_call: TRBJ2-1; clone_size: -; d_call: TRBD1; cdr3_aa: CASSRTRTGAGNNEQFF; cdr3_nt: TGTGCCAGCAGCCGAACCCGGACAGGGGCAGGGAACAATGAGCAGTTCTTC
v_call: TRBV7-7; j_call: TRBJ2-2; clone_size: -; d_call: -; cdr3_aa: CASSLAQGGTGELFF; cdr3_nt: TGTGCCAGCAGCTTAGCACAGGGAGGTACCGGGGAGCTGTTTTTT
v_call: TRBV27; j_call: TRBJ1-5; clone_size: -; d_call: TRBD1; cdr3_aa: CASSLGQGFQPQHF; cdr3_nt: TGTGCCAGCAGCCTCGGACAGGGCTTTCAGCCCCAGCATTTT
v_call: TRBV15; j_call: TRBJ2-1; clone_size: -; d_call: TRBD1; cdr3_aa: CATSRETGANEQFF; cdr3_nt: TGTGCCACCAGCAGAGAAACAGGGGCTAATGAGCAGTTCTTC
v_call: TRBV6-6; j_call: TRBJ2-2; clone_size: -; d_call: -; cdr3_aa: CASRDGELFF; cdr3_nt: TGTGCCAGCAGAGACGGGGAGCTGTTTTTT
v_call: TRBV5-6; j_call: TRBJ1-2; clone_size: large; d_call: -; cdr3_aa: CASSLAEDANYGYTF; cdr3_nt: TGTGCCAGCAGCTTGGCGGAGGATGCTAACTATGGCTACACCTTC
v_call: TRBV6-5; j_call: TRBJ2-1; clone_size: once; d_call: -; cdr3_aa: CASSYGVRNYNEQFF; cdr3_nt: TGTGCCAGCAGTTACGGCGTTAGGAACTACAATGAGCAGTTCTTC
v_call: TRBV7-3; j_call: TRBJ2-3; clone_size: -; d_call: -; cdr3_aa: CASSLQGNTDTQYF; cdr3_nt: TGTGCCAGCAGCTTACAGGGTAACACAGATACGCAGTATTTT
v_call: TRBV28; j_call: TRBJ2-7; clone_size: few; d_call: -; cdr3_aa: CASSLFLLSYEQYF; cdr3_nt: TGTGCCAGCAGTTTGTTTCTCCTGTCCTACGAGCAGTACTTC
v_call: TRBV18; j_call: TRBJ2-7; clone_size: -; d_call: TRBD1; cdr3_aa: CASSLGTGVAYEQYF; cdr3_nt: TGTGCCAGCTCTCTCGGGACAGGGGTTGCCTACGAGCAGTACTTC
v_call: TRBV19; j_call: TRBJ2-1; clone_size: -; d_call: -; cdr3_aa: CASRDPSYNEQFF; cdr3_nt: TGTGCCAGTAGGGACCCATCCTACAATGAGCAGTTCTTC
v_call: TRBV27; j_call: TRBJ2-7; clone_size: -; d_call: TRBD1; cdr3_aa: CASSFVDRSYEQYF; cdr3_nt: TGTGCCAGCAGTTTTGTGGACAGGTCCTACGAGCAGTACTTC
v_call: TRBV20-1; j_call: TRBJ1-6; clone_size: -; d_call: -; cdr3_aa: CSAIPNSPLHF; cdr3_nt: TGCAGTGCTATCCCAAATTCACCCCTCCACTTT
v_call: TRBV6-1; j_call: TRBJ2-5; clone_size: -; d_call: -; cdr3_aa: CATQVPLVAQYF; cdr3_nt: TGTGCCACACAAGTGCCGTTAGTGGCCCAGTACTTC
v_call: TRBV5-5; j_call: TRBJ2-5; clone_size: -; d_call: TRBD1; cdr3_aa: CASITGTGGGETQYF; cdr3_nt: TGTGCCAGCATCACCGGGACAGGGGGCGGAGAGACCCAGTACTTC
v_call: TRBV5-1; j_call: TRBJ2-5; clone_size: -; d_call: -; cdr3_aa: CASSLVAEETQYF; cdr3_nt: TGCGCCAGCAGCTTGGTGGCCGAAGAGACCCAGTACTTC
v_call: TRBV5-1; j_call: TRBJ2-1; clone_size: -; d_call: TRBD2; cdr3_aa: CASSLRLAGGEGEQFF; cdr3_nt: TGCGCCAGCAGCCTGCGACTAGCGGGAGGGGAGGGTGAGCAGTTCTTC
v_call: TRBV4-1; j_call: TRBJ2-7; clone_size: few; d_call: -; cdr3_aa: CASSQHSDGTYEQYF; cdr3_nt: TGCGCCAGCAGCCAACACTCGGACGGAACCTACGAGCAGTACTTC
v_call: TRBV5-1; j_call: TRBJ2-7; clone_size: -; d_call: TRBD2; cdr3_aa: CASSLEGGRPYEQYF; cdr3_nt: TGCGCCAGCAGCTTGGAGGGCGGGAGGCCCTACGAGCAGTACTTC
v_call: TRBV27; j_call: TRBJ1-2; clone_size: -; d_call: TRBD1; cdr3_aa: CASRTGGRGYTF; cdr3_nt: TGTGCCAGCAGGACAGGGGGCCGTGGCTACACCTTC
v_call: TRBV27; j_call: TRBJ2-5; clone_size: -; d_call: -; cdr3_aa: CASSLGGPPQETQYF; cdr3_nt: TGTGCCAGCAGTTTGGGGGGGCCCCCCCAAGAGACCCAGTACTTC
v_call: TRBV27; j_call: TRBJ2-5; clone_size: -; d_call: TRBD2; cdr3_aa: CASGAGGGETQYF; cdr3_nt: TGTGCCAGTGGAGCGGGAGGCGGGGAGACCCAGTACTTC
v_call: TRBV12-1; j_call: TRBJ1-1; clone_size: -; d_call: -; cdr3_aa: CASSSPHVNTEAFF; cdr3_nt: TGTGCCAGCAGCTCACCCCACGTGAACACTGAAGCTTTCTTT
v_call: TRBV29-1; j_call: TRBJ2-7; clone_size: -; d_call: TRBD1; cdr3_aa: CSVGQASYEQYF; cdr3_nt: TGCAGCGTAGGACAGGCCTCCTACGAGCAGTACTTC
v_call: TRBV6-5; j_call: TRBJ2-1; clone_size: once; d_call: TRBD1; cdr3_aa: CASSEWTGGDEQFF; cdr3_nt: TGTGCCAGCAGTGAGTGGACAGGGGGCGATGAGCAGTTCTTC
v_call: TRBV28; j_call: TRBJ2-2; clone_size: -; d_call: -; cdr3_aa: CASSVRSNTGELFF; cdr3_nt: TGTGCCAGCAGTGTACGGAGTAACACCGGGGAGCTGTTTTTT
v_call: TRBV28; j_call: TRBJ2-1; clone_size: -; d_call: -; cdr3_aa: CASSLTDWFEQFF; cdr3_nt: TGTGCCAGCAGTTTAACGGACTGGTTCGAGCAGTTCTTC
v_call: TRBV9; j_call: TRBJ2-3; clone_size: few; d_call: -; cdr3_aa: CASSPGGGPDTQYF; cdr3_nt: TGTGCCAGCAGCCCGGGTGGCGGGCCAGATACGCAGTATTTT
v_call: TRBV7-4; j_call: TRBJ1-5; clone_size: -; d_call: -; cdr3_aa: CASSLRGFRSNQPQHF; cdr3_nt: TGTGCCAGCAGCTTAAGGGGTTTCAGAAGCAATCAGCCCCAGCATTTT
v_call: TRBV5-4; j_call: TRBJ2-3; clone_size: -; d_call: TRBD2; cdr3_aa: CASSYLGRDEDTQYF; cdr3_nt: TGTGCCAGCAGCTACCTAGGGAGGGACGAAGATACGCAGTATTTT
v_call: TRBV7-3; j_call: TRBJ1-6; clone_size: -; d_call: -; cdr3_aa: CASSLRSAGSPLHF; cdr3_nt: TGTGCCAGCAGCTTAAGGTCTGCGGGGTCACCCCTCCACTTT